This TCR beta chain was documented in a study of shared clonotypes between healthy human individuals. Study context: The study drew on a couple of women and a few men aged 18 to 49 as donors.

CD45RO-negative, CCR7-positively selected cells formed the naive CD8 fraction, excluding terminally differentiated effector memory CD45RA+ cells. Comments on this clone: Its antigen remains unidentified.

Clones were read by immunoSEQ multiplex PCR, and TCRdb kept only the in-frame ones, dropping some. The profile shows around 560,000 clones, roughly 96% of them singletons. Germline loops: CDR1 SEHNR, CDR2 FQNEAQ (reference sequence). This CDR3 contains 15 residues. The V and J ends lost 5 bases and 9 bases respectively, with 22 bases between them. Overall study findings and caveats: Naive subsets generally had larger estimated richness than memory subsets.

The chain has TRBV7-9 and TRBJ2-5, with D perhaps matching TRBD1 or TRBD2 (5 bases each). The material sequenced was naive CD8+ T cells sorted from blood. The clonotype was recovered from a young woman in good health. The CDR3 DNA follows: TGTGCCAGCAGCAATCCGGGACCCCGGGATGGGGCCCAGTACTTC. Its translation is CASSNPGPRDGAQYF.